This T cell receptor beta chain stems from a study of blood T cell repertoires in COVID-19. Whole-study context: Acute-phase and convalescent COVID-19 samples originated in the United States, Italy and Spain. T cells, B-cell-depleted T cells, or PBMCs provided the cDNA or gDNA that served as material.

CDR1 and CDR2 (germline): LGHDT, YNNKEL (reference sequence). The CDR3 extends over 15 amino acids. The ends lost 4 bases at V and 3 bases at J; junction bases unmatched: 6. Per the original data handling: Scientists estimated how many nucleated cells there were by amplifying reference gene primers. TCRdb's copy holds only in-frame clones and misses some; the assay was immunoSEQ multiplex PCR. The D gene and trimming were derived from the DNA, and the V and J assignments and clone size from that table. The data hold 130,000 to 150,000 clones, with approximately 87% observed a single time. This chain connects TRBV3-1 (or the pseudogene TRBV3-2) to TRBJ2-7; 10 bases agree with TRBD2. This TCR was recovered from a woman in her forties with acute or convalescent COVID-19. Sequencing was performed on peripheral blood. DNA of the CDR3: TGTGCCAGCAGCCCCTCGCTAGCGGGAGTCTACGAGCAGTACTTC. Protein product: CASSPSLAGVYEQYF.